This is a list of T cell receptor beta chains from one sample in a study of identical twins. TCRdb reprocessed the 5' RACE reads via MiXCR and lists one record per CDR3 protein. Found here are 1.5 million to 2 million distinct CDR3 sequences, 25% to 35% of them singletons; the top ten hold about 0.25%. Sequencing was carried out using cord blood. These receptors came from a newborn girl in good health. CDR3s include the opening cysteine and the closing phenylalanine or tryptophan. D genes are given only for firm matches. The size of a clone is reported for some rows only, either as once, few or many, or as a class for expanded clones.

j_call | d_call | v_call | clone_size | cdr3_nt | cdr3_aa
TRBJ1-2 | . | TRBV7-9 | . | TGTGCCAGCAGCTCCCGGTCGGGGGACGGCTACACCTTC | CASSSRSGDGYTF
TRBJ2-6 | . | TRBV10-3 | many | TGTGCCATCAGTGGGGTTGGGGCCAACGTCCTGACTTTC | CAISGVGANVLTF
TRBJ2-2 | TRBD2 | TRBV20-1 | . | TGCAGTGCACCAAAGCCCCGGACTAGCGGGGGGCCGAACACCGGGGAGCTGTTTTTT | CSAPKPRTSGGPNTGELFF
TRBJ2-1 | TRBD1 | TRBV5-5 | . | TGTGCCAGCAGCCTGGGACAGGCCCCGGTCCTGTTTAATGAGCAGTTCTTC | CASSLGQAPVLFNEQFF
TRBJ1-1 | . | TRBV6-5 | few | TGTGCCAGCAGTTACCAACTGGGCCTTGAAGCTTTCTTT | CASSYQLGLEAFF
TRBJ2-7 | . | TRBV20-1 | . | TGCAGTGCTAGAGGACGGAGCCTCTGGGAGCAGTACTTC | CSARGRSLWEQYF
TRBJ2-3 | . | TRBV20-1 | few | TGCAGTGCTAGTTCCCCATATAGCACAGATACGCAGTATTTT | CSASSPYSTDTQYF
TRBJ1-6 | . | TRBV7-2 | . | TGTGCCAGCAGCTTACAGGACGGGTCCTATAATTCACCCCTCCACTTT | CASSLQDGSYNSPLHF
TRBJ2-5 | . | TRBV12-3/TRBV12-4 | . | TGTGCCAGCAGTGAACCCAAAGGGGGTATGCTCGAGACCCAGTACTTC | CASSEPKGGMLETQYF
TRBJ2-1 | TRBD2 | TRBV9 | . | TGTGCCAGCAGCGTAGGGGGGACTAAATTCTACGAGCAGTTCTTC | CASSVGGTKFYEQFF
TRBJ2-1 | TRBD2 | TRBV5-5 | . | TGTGCCAGCAGCTTGACTAGCGGTTTCAATGAGCAGTTCTTC | CASSLTSGFNEQFF
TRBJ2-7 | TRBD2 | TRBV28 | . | TGTGCCAGCAACCCAAGCGGACTAGCGGGGGGTGGAACCTACGAGCAGTACTTC | CASNPSGLAGGGTYEQYF
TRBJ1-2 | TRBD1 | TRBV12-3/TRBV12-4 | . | TGTGCCAGCAGTCCCGGGACAGATCCCTATGGCTACACCTTC | CASSPGTDPYGYTF
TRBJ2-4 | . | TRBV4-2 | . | TGTGCCAGCAGCCGCGAGAGCGACCCCTACAATGAGCAGTACTTC | CASSRESDPYNEQYF
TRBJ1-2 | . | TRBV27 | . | TGTGCCAGCAGTTTGGGGAACAGACCTAACTATGGCTACACCTTC | CASSLGNRPNYGYTF
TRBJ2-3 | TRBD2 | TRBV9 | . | TGTGCCAGCAGCGTAGGCGGGACTAGTCGCACAGATACGCAGTATTTT | CASSVGGTSRTDTQYF
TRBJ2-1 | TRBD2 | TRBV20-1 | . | TGCAGTGCTAGCCCTAGCGGGAGTCTGAATGAGCAGTTCTTC | CSASPSGSLNEQFF
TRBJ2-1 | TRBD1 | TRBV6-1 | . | TGTGCCATCCCCTCAAGGGGGGACAGGTCCTTTTCGGAGCAGTCCTTC | CAIPSRGDRSFSEQSF
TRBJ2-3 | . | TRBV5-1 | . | TGCGCCAGCAGCTTGGCAGCGTTCTCATCTTTTTATACGCAGTATTTT | CASSLAAFSSFYTQYF
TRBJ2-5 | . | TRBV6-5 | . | TGTGCCAGCCGAGACAGGTGGTCGGAGACCCAGTACTTC | CASRDRWSETQYF
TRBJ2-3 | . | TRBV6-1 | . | TGTGCCAGCAGTGACGGGGTGGGGACGGGCACAGATACGCAGTATTTT | CASSDGVGTGTDTQYF
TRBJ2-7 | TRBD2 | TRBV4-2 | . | TGTGCCAGCAGCCAAGAGAGAGCCGGACTAGCGGTCTACGAGCAGTACTTC | CASSQERAGLAVYEQYF
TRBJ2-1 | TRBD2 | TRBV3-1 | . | TGTGCCAGCAGCCGGTGGGATTCTAGCGGGGGAAACAATGAGCAGTTCTTC | CASSRWDSSGGNNEQFF
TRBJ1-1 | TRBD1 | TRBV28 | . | TGTGCCAGCAGTACGACAGGGGGCACCACTGAAGCTTTCTTT | CASSTTGGTTEAFF
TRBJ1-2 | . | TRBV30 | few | TGTGCCTGGAGTGCCCAGGGCCCCGATGGCTACACCTTC | CAWSAQGPDGYTF
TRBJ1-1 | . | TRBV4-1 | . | TGCGCCAGCAGCCAAGTCGCAGGGCGTGACACTGAAGCTTTCTTT | CASSQVAGRDTEAFF
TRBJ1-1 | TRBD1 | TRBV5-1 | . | TGCGCCAGCAGCTTGGAGACAGGGGGTGGGAGCACTGAAGCTTTCTTT | CASSLETGGGSTEAFF
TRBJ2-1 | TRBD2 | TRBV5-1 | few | TGCGCCAGCAGCCCCCAGAGCGGGGGCCGCTCCTACAATGAGCAGTTCTTC | CASSPQSGGRSYNEQFF